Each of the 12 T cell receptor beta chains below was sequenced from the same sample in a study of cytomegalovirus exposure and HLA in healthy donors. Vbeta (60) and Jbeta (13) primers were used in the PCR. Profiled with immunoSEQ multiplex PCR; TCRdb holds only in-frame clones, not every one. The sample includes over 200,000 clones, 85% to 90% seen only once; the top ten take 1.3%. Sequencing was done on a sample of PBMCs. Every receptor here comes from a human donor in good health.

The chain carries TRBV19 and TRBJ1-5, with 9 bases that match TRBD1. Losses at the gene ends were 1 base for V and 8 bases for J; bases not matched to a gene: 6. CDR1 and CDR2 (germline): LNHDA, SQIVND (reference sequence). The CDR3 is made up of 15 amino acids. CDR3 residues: CASSIGGTGPKPQHF. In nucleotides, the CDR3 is TGTGCCAGTAGTATAGGAGGGACAGGGCCTAAGCCCCAGCATTTT.

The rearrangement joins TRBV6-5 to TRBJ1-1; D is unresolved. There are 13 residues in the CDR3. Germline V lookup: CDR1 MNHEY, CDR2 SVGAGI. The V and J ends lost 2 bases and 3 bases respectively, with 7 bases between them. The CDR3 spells CASSYVGDTEAFF. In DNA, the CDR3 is TGTGCCAGCAGTTACGTTGGAGACACTGAAGCTTTCTTT.

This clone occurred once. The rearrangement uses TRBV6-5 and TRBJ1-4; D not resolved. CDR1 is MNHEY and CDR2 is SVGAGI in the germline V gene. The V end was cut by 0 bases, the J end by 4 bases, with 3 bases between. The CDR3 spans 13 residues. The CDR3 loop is CASSYSINEKLFF. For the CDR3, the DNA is TGTGCCAGCAGTTACTCTATTAATGAAAAACTGTTTTTT.

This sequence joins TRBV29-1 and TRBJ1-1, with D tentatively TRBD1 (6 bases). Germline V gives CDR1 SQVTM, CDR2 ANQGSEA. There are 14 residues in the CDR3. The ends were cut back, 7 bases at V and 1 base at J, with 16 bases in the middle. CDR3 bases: TGCAGCGCCGGGCCCACCAGGGGGAACACTGAAGCTTTCTTT. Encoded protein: CSAGPTRGNTEAFF.

The CDR3 DNA reads TGTGCCAGTAGTGCCGAGGCCGCTTTTAACTATGGCTACACCTTC. This sequence encodes CASSAEAAFNYGYTF. The chain couples TRBV19 to TRBJ1-2; D remains ambiguous. The CDR3 loop spans 15 amino acids. Germline V gene data show CDR1 as LNHDA and CDR2 as SQIVND (reference sequence). Trimming took 5 bases from V and 1 from J, leaving 14 bases between them.

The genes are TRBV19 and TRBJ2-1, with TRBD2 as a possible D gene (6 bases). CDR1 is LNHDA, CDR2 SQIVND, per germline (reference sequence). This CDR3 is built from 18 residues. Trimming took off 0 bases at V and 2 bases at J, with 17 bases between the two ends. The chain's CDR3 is CASSIDRRGFRPYNEQFF. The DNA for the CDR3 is TGTGCCAGTAGTATAGATCGGCGGGGCTTCCGCCCCTACAATGAGCAGTTCTTC.

The CDR3 DNA reads TGTGCCAGCTCACCACCGGCAGGGTTGGGTGAAAAACTGTTTTTT. Its translation is CASSPPAGLGEKLFF. The V and J genes are TRBV18 and TRBJ1-4; possible D gene TRBD1, 5 bases. The V end was cut by 0 bases, the J end by 7 bases, with 12 bases between. Germline V gene sequence: CDR1 KGHSH, CDR2 LQKENI. The CDR3 sequence is 15 residues long.

The CDR3 DNA is TGTGCCAGCAGTGACCAGGGACTAGCGGGTATCAATGAGCAGTTCTTC. It yields the protein CASSDQGLAGINEQFF. The chain couples TRBV6-4 to TRBJ2-1, with 12 bases lining up with TRBD2. The CDR3 runs to 16 residues. Germline CDR1 and CDR2: MRHNA and SNTAGT. V was clipped by 2 bases and J by 6 bases; unmatched bases: 5.

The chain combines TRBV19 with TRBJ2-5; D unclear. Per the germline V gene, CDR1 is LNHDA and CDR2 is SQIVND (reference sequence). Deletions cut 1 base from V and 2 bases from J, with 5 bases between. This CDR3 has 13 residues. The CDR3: CASSIGNQETQYF. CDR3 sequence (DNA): TGTGCCAGTAGTATAGGTAATCAAGAGACCCAGTACTTC.

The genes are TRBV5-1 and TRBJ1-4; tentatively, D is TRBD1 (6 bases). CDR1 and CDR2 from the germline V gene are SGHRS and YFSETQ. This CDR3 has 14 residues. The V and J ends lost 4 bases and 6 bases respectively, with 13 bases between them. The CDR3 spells CASSAPGAHEKLFF. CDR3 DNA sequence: TGCGCCAGCAGCGCGCCAGGGGCGCATGAAAAACTGTTTTTT.

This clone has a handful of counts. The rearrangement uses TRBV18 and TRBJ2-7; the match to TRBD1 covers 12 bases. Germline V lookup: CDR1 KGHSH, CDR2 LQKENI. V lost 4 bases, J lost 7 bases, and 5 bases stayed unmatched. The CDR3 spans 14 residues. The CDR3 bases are TGTGCCAGCTCACTGGGACAGGGGGCGGAAGAGCAGTACTTC. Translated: CASSLGQGAEEQYF.

The CDR3 DNA reads TGTGCCAGCAGCTTAGCCCTCGGGTACAATGAGCAGTTCTTC. Amino acid sequence: CASSLALGYNEQFF. The chain carries TRBV7-9 and TRBJ2-1, with D uncertain. CDR1 and CDR2 (germline): SEHNR, FQNEAQ (reference sequence). This CDR3 contains 14 residues. V shed 0 bases and J shed 4 bases, with 7 bases lying between them. The full variable domain, completed using reference TRBV7-9 and TRBJ2-1, is DTGVSQNPRHKITKRGQNVTFRCDPISEHNRLYWYRQTLGQGPEFLTYFQNEAQLEKSRLLSDRFSAERPKGSFSTLEIQRTEQGDSAMYLCASSLALGYNEQFFGPGTRLTVL.